These 28 T cell receptor beta chains originate from one sample sequenced in a study of cytotoxic CD8 clonotypes in ibrutinib-treated CLL. Only in-frame clones appear in the TCRdb table, and some are missing; sequencing was by immunoSEQ multiplex PCR. Of hundreds of thousands of clones in the sample, under 70% were seen once. The starting material was PBMCs, obtained after 36 months of ibrutinib treatment. The receptors here all came from a human donor with chronic lymphocytic leukemia.

The CDR3 here is CSAAPRETQYF. In DNA, the CDR3 is TGCAGTGCAGCCCCTAGGGAGACCCAGTACTTC. The chain uses TRBV20-1 and TRBJ2-5; D is unclear. The CDR3 is 11 residues long. Germline lookup yields CDR1 DFQATT and CDR2 SNEGSKA (reference sequence). Between the trimmed V and J ends, which lost 6 bases and 5 bases, there was a span of 10 bases.

Regarding this clone: At one end the junction does not follow the germline gene, possibly because of a read error. The CDR3 sequence is CASSLGQASSEQYF. DNA for the CDR3: TGTGCCAGCAGCTTAGGGCAGGCGTCCTCCGAGCAGTACTTC. The genes are TRBV7-7 and TRBJ2-7; D unclear. The CDR3 is 14 residues long. Germline V gives CDR1 SSHAT, CDR2 FNYEAQ (reference sequence).

The chain joins TRBV2 to TRBJ2-7; 7 positions match TRBD2. CDR1 is SNHLY, CDR2 FYNNEI, per germline. With V trimmed by 8 bases and J by 3 bases, 7 bases remained unmatched. The CDR3 sequence is 13 residues long. The CDR3: CASEGLTNYEQYF. CDR3 coding DNA: TGTGCCAGCGAGGGACTAACAAACTACGAGCAGTACTTC.

This chain connects TRBV28 to TRBJ1-2; a weak D match, TRBD1 (6 bases). CDR1 is MDHEN and CDR2 is SYDVKM in the germline V gene. The length of the CDR3 is 13 residues. V lost 3 bases to trimming and J lost 5 bases, with 10 bases between them. The CDR3 sequence: CASSFYRVYGYTF. For the CDR3, the DNA is TGTGCCAGCAGTTTCTACAGGGTATATGGCTACACCTTC.

This clone appeared once. V gene TRBV11-3 combines with J gene TRBJ2-7, with no clear D. Germline V gene sequence: CDR1 SGHNT, CDR2 YENEEA. This CDR3 region has 11 residues. Trimming stripped 2 bases from V and 6 bases from J, with 5 bases between. The CDR3 region has the DNA TGTGCCAGCAGCTTATTATCCGAGCAGTACTTC. It yields the protein CASSLLSEQYF.

This chain links TRBV4-1 with TRBJ2-1; 11 bases map to TRBD2. The CDR3 contains 15 residues. Germline-derived CDR1 and CDR2 are MGHRA and YSYEKL. The V and J ends lost 5 bases and 7 bases, in that order; junction bases with no gene match: 7. CDR3 sequence reads: CASSLLAGVENEQFF. The CDR3 DNA sequence: TGCGCCAGCAGCTTACTAGCGGGAGTGGAAAATGAGCAGTTCTTC.

V gene TRBV6-5 combines with J gene TRBJ2-7, with 8 bases that match TRBD1. CDR1 is MNHEY, CDR2 SVGAGI, per germline. V lost 0 bases and J lost 6; bases outside the gene matches: 10. This CDR3 has 16 residues. The DNA of the CDR3 is TGTGCCAGCAGTTACTCGAAGCGGACAGGGACAATCGAGCAGTACTTC. This sequence encodes CASSYSKRTGTIEQYF.

In DNA, the CDR3 is TGTGCCAGCAGCTTGGGGCTTATCGGCGAGCAGTACTTC. As protein: CASSLGLIGEQYF. This chain uses TRBV5-6 with TRBJ2-7; D call uncertain. The V end was cut by 0 bases, the J end by 6 bases, with 10 bases between. The CDR3 runs to 13 residues. Germline V gene data show CDR1 as SGHDT and CDR2 as YYEEEE.

The chain has TRBV4-3 and TRBJ2-5; 8 bases are a match to TRBD1. The DNA end is a closer match to TRBJ2-7, so the J assignment may be wrong. Per the germline V gene, CDR1 is LGHNA and CDR2 is YSLEER. The CDR3 has 15 residues. CDR3 nucleotide sequence: TGCGCCAGCAGCCAAGAGACAGGGGCTAACTACGAGCAGTACTTC. This codes for CASSQETGANYEQYF.

The V gene is TRBV29-1, the J gene TRBJ2-7, with 10 bases fitting TRBD1. The CDR3 covers 13 residues. Germline V gives CDR1 SQVTM, CDR2 ANQGSEA. The J segment lost 5 bases and the V segment lost 7 bases, leaving 8 bases of the junction unmatched. CDR3 region: CSAGGQGFDEQYF. CDR3 DNA: TGCAGCGCGGGGGGACAGGGGTTCGACGAGCAGTACTTC.

CDR3 in amino acids: CASSEFASGREDTQYF. In nucleotides, the CDR3 is TGTGCCAGCAGTGAATTTGCTAGCGGGAGGGAGGATACGCAGTATTTT. The chain carries TRBV25-1 and TRBJ2-3, with TRBD2 matching 12 bases. The V gene end was trimmed by 1 base and the J gene end by 6 bases; junction bases not matched to a gene: 5. Germline lookup yields CDR1 MGHDK and CDR2 SYGVNS. This CDR3 has 16 residues.

This chain joins TRBV7-8 and TRBJ2-7, with a tentative D call TRBD1 (6 bases). The V gene lost 4 bases and the J gene lost 4 bases, with 11 bases spanning the gap. This CDR3 contains 13 residues. The V gene's germline CDR1 is SGHVS and CDR2 FQNEAQ. CDR3 sequence (DNA): TGTGCCAGCAGCTCCGACAGGTTTTACGAGCAGTACTTC. Translated, it gives CASSSDRFYEQYF.

The chain links TRBV5-1 to TRBJ2-7, with 8 bases aligning to TRBD2. This CDR3 has 16 residues. J lost 2 bases, V lost 0 bases, and 7 bases had no gene match. Germline values: CDR1 SGHRS, CDR2 YFSETQ. CDR3 region: CASSLAFSGVTYEQYF. The CDR3 DNA is TGCGCCAGCAGCTTGGCCTTTAGCGGGGTAACCTACGAGCAGTACTTC.

V is TRBV9 and J is TRBJ2-7; D might be TRBD1 (6 bases). V was shortened by 0 bases and J by 5 bases, with 15 bases between the two germline ends. Germline V gene lookup returns CDR1 SGDLS and CDR2 YYNGEE. The length of the CDR3 is 15 residues. The CDR3 reads CASSVGHRVTDEQYF. As DNA, the CDR3 is TGTGCCAGCAGCGTAGGCCACAGGGTTACCGACGAGCAGTACTTC.

CDR3 DNA: TGTGCCAGCAGCTTAGGGGTAACTAACACTGAAGCTTTCTTT. Amino acids: CASSLGVTNTEAFF. This sequence joins TRBV7-9 and TRBJ1-1; no firm D call. Germline CDR1 reads SEHNR; CDR2 reads FQNEAQ (reference sequence). The CDR3 spans 14 residues. Trimming took off 1 base at V and 2 bases at J, with 8 bases between the two ends.

The rearrangement joins TRBV11-2 to TRBJ2-7, with 9 bases that match TRBD2. V lost 4 bases to trimming and J lost 1 base; unmatched junction nucleotides: 2. The CDR3 runs to 14 residues. Germline-derived CDR1 and CDR2 are SGHAT and FQNNGV. The CDR3 reads CASSSTSGSYEQYF. The CDR3 region has the DNA TGTGCCAGCAGCTCGACTAGCGGATCCTACGAGCAGTACTTC.

The chain links TRBV28 to TRBJ2-5; 8 bases are shared with TRBD2. Germline V gives CDR1 MDHEN, CDR2 SYDVKM. Germline trimming cut 6 bases from V and 6 bases from J; bases unmatched to any gene: 9. The CDR3 length is 14 residues. The CDR3 loop is CASSPSGSGKTQYF. Written as DNA, the CDR3 is TGTGCCAGCAGCCCGAGCGGGAGCGGGAAGACCCAGTACTTC.

The chain links TRBV11-2 to TRBJ2-3, with unresolved D. V lost 5 bases to trimming and J lost 10 bases, with 13 bases between them. This CDR3 has 12 residues. In germline, CDR1 is SGHAT, CDR2 FQNNGV. The CDR3 DNA follows: TGTGCCAGCAGCCCCTCCCCTCTCTCGCAGTATTTT. Amino acids: CASSPSPLSQYF.

This chain connects TRBV14 to TRBJ2-7; weak D call: TRBD1 (7 bases). V dropped 2 bases and J dropped 4 bases, with 12 bases sitting between them. CDR1 is SGHDN and CDR2 is FVKESK in the germline V gene. The CDR3 totals 14 residues. CDR3 nucleotide sequence: TGTGCCAGCAGCCAAAACAGGGGAGGATACGAGCAGTACTTC. Its translation: CASSQNRGGYEQYF.

This chain connects TRBV15 to TRBJ1-2; D not certain. Trimming removed 0 bases from V and 4 bases from J, with 24 bases in between. Germline CDR1 and CDR2: LNHNV and YYDKDF (reference sequence). CDR3 length: 19 residues. The CDR3: CATSRDQAANPGFFYGYTF. CDR3 bases: TGTGCCACCAGCAGAGATCAGGCGGCCAATCCAGGCTTTTTCTATGGCTACACCTTC.

V gene TRBV29-1 combines with J gene TRBJ2-3, with D possibly matching TRBD1 (6 bases). This CDR3 comprises 15 residues. Trimming took 7 bases from V and 1 from J, leaving 18 bases between them. CDR1 is SQVTM, CDR2 ANQGSEA, per germline. This CDR3 reads CSAPTGMKGTDTQYF. The CDR3 DNA sequence: TGCAGCGCCCCCACAGGGATGAAGGGCACAGATACGCAGTATTTT.

In this sample, this clone turned up a few times. The J gene is TRBJ2-7, the V gene TRBV7-9, with 10 bases lining up with TRBD1. Trimming removed 5 bases from V and 4 bases from J; junction bases left unmatched: 5. This CDR3 spans 14 amino acids. The germline V gene has CDR1 SEHNR and CDR2 FQNEAQ (reference sequence). The CDR3: CASSQTGGSYEQYF. CDR3 nucleotide sequence: TGTGCCAGCAGCCAGACAGGGGGCAGTTACGAGCAGTACTTC.

The V gene is TRBV6-5, the J gene TRBJ2-7, with 9 bases fitting TRBD1. This CDR3 comprises 12 residues. Germline V lookup: CDR1 MNHEY, CDR2 SVGAGI. The V segment lost 6 bases and the J segment 10 bases; nucleotides outside the gene matches: 7. This CDR3 is CASRSGTGIQYF. CDR3 nucleotide sequence: TGTGCCAGCAGATCCGGGACAGGGATCCAGTACTTC.

The chain recombines TRBV10-1 with TRBJ2-3, with D perhaps TRBD1 or TRBD2 (6 bases each). The germline CDR1 and CDR2 sequences are WNHNN and SYGVQD (reference sequence). Deletions cut 3 bases from V and 2 bases from J, with 12 bases between. CDR3 length equals 15 residues. The CDR3 DNA reads as TGCGCCAGCAGTGACGGGGGCTCTCCCACAGATACGCAGTATTTT. Translated: CASSDGGSPTDTQYF.

V is TRBV5-1 and J is TRBJ2-5; a weak D match, TRBD2 (6 bases). Trimming left V 1 base short and J 2 bases short, with 18 bases between. The CDR3 loop spans 17 amino acids. Per germline, CDR1 SGHRS and CDR2 YFSETQ. CDR3 coding DNA: TGCGCCAGCAGCTTGCTTGTTCAGGGAGGCCATCAAGAGACCCAGTACTTC. This codes for CASSLLVQGGHQETQYF.

The CDR3 is CASSLAPGGAGANVLTF. CDR3 nucleotide sequence: TGTGCCAGCAGCTTGGCACCAGGGGGCGCTGGGGCCAACGTCCTGACTTTC. The chain employs TRBV5-4 and TRBJ2-6, with 8 bases aligning to TRBD1. CDR1 and CDR2 (germline): SGHNT, YYREEE (reference sequence). This CDR3 is 17 amino acids long. The ends lost 0 bases at V and 2 bases at J; junction bases unmatched: 4.

This rearrangement joins TRBV6-6 to TRBJ2-3; D gene ambiguous. The CDR3 spans 12 residues. Germline V gene data show CDR1 as MNHNY and CDR2 as SVGAGI (reference sequence). The V end was cut by 9 bases, the J end by 5 bases, with 12 bases between. DNA for the CDR3: TGTGCCAGTAGGGATGTCGGAGATACGCAGTATTTT. Its protein product is CASRDVGDTQYF.

The rearrangement uses TRBV7-2 and TRBJ2-1; the D gene is possibly TRBD2 (6 bases). This CDR3 contains 15 residues. Germline V gene data show CDR1 as SGHTA and CDR2 as FQGNSA. V shed 5 bases and J shed 6 bases, with 17 bases lying between them. The CDR3, as DNA: TGTGCCAGCAGCCCTTTCCCAGGACTATCCAATGAGCAGTTCTTC. Protein sequence: CASSPFPGLSNEQFF.